This TCR beta chain is drawn from a study of OX40 agonist ivuxolimab in advanced cancers. About the research overall: Treatment of patients was with ivuxolimab, an agonistic anti-OX40 (CD134) antibody.

The CDR3 covers 14 residues. Germline assignment: CDR1 SEHNR and CDR2 FQNEAQ (reference sequence). Trimming left V 2 bases short and J 6 bases short, with 13 bases between. Measured with immunoSEQ multiplex PCR; TCRdb has only the in-frame clones, and not every one. There are more than 85,000 clones in the sample; around 90% occur only once, and 0.27% lies in the top ten. V and J are TRBV7-9 and TRBJ1-1, with D perhaps TRBD1 (5 bases). The sample was CD4+ or CD8+ T cells sorted from blood, taken in a trial of the OX40 agonist ivuxolimab. This receptor was identified in an adult with an advanced solid tumor such as melanoma, head and neck, liver or kidney cancer. Written as DNA, the CDR3 is TGTGCCAGCAGCTTACCCCCCCAGGGTTCTGAAGCTTTCTTT. Residues: CASSLPPQGSEAFF.